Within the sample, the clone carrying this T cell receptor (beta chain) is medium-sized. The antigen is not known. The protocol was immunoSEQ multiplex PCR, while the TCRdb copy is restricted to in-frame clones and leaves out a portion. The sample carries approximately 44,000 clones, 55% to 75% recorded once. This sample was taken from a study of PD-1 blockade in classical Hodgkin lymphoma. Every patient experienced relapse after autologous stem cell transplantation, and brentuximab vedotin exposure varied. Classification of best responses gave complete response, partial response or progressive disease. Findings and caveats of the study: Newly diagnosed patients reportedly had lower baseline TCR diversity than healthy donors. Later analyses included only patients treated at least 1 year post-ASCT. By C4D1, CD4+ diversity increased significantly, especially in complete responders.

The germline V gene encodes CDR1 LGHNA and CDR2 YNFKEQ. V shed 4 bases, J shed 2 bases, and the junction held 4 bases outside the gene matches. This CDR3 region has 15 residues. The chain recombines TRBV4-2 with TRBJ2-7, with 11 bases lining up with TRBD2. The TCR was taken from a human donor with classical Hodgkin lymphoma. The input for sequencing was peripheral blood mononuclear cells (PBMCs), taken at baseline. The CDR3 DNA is TGTGCCAGCAGCCGAGGGACTAGCGGAGCCTACGAGCAGTACTTC. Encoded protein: CASSRGTSGAYEQYF.